This T cell receptor (beta chain) emerged from a study of CD8 T cells in Susac syndrome. Random hexamers primed reverse transcription of about 0.5 to 1 ug RNA. Coverage of TCR beta CDR3 amplification by immunoSEQ multiplex PCR extended to 54 Vbeta and 13 Jbeta. TCRdb re-called the immunoSEQ multiplex PCR reads with MiXCR, one entry per CDR3 protein. The table shows about 120,000 distinct CDR3 sequences, with roughly 93% occurring only once. In blood CD8+ and CD4+ T cells, TCR beta underwent sequencing. Each multiple sclerosis control was a treatment-naive patient with relapsing-remitting disease that was either stable or active. Negative isolation was used for CD8+ and CD4+ T cells and FACS enrichment for TEMRA cells. CDR3 length equals 13 residues. Germline assignment: CDR1 ENHRY and CDR2 SYGVKD. The V gene lost 6 bases and the J gene lost 5 bases, with 10 bases spanning the gap.

The chain recombines TRBV10-3 with TRBJ1-4, with no clear D. Material: CD4+ T cells from PBMCs. The receptor comes from a human donor with multiple sclerosis. CDR3 sequence: CAISAGENEKLFF. The DNA of the CDR3 is TGTGCCATCAGCGCCGGGGAGAATGAAAAACTGTTTTTT.